These T cell receptor beta chains were read from a single sample in a study of shared clonotypes between healthy human individuals. Clones were sequenced by immunoSEQ multiplex PCR, and TCRdb holds only the in-frame ones, with some missing. The table records about 510,000 clones, roughly 95% of them present only once. Sequenced sample: naive CD4+ T cells sorted from blood. The receptors come from a woman in her 30s in good health. CDR3s include the opening cysteine and the closing phenylalanine or tryptophan. Fields, in order: J gene, V gene, D gene, CDR3 protein, CDR3 DNA. D genes are given only for firm matches.

TRBJ1-1 | TRBV18 | TRBD1 | CASSPLGTGVDTEAFF | TGTGCCAGCTCACCACTTGGGACAGGGGTGGACACTGAAGCTTTCTTT
TRBJ1-5 | TRBV6-6 | NA | CASSSDTVSQPQHF | TGTGCCAGCAGCTCGGACACGGTCAGCCAGCCCCAGCATTTT
TRBJ1-3 | TRBV4-1 | NA | CASSPGMLSGNTIYF | TGCGCCAGCAGCCCAGGGATGCTTTCCGGAAACACCATATATTTT
TRBJ2-7 | TRBV7-6 | NA | CASSLGRRSYEQYF | TGTGCCAGCAGCTTAGGTCGCAGATCCTACGAGCAGTACTTC
TRBJ2-4 | TRBV18 | NA | CASSPGVLNIQYF | TGTGCCAGCTCACCAGGGGTTCTCAACATTCAGTACTTC
TRBJ2-7 | TRBV14 | NA | CASSQTGTKLYEQYF | TGTGCCAGCAGTCAGACCGGGACCAAACTCTACGAGCAGTACTTC
TRBJ1-4 | TRBV19 | NA | CASSPWDGSNEKLFF | TGTGCCAGTAGTCCCTGGGACGGATCTAATGAAAAACTGTTTTTT
TRBJ2-5 | TRBV14 | NA | CASSLPGGPPGTQYF | TGTGCCAGCAGCCTCCCTGGCGGACCCCCGGGGACCCAGTACTTC
TRBJ1-1 | TRBV28 | NA | CASSVHQTSSEAFF | TGTGCCAGCAGTGTTCACCAAACCTCATCTGAAGCTTTCTTT
TRBJ1-1 | TRBV19 | TRBD1 | CASSDRGLTEAFF | TGTGCCAGTAGTGACAGGGGGTTGACTGAAGCTTTCTTT